This T cell receptor (beta chain) comes out of a study of blood T cell repertoires in COVID-19. Profiled with immunoSEQ multiplex PCR; TCRdb holds only in-frame clones, not every one. The sample includes approximately 270,000 clones, about 85% of them seen just once. The V and J ends lost 7 bases and 3 bases, in that order; junction bases with no gene match: 7. The CDR3 totals 13 residues. Germline values: CDR1 SQVTM, CDR2 ANQGSEA. During active infection, Seattle patients enrolled and were then monitored through disease. This chain joins TRBV29-1 and TRBJ1-2; 8 bases line up with TRBD1. The sequencing input was peripheral blood. The receptor was isolated from a human donor with COVID-19, enrolled during active disease. The donor label of this sample is uncertain. CDR3 DNA sequence: TGCAGCGCCGCCGGGACAGGAGACTATGGCTACACCTTC. Translation: CSAAGTGDYGYTF.